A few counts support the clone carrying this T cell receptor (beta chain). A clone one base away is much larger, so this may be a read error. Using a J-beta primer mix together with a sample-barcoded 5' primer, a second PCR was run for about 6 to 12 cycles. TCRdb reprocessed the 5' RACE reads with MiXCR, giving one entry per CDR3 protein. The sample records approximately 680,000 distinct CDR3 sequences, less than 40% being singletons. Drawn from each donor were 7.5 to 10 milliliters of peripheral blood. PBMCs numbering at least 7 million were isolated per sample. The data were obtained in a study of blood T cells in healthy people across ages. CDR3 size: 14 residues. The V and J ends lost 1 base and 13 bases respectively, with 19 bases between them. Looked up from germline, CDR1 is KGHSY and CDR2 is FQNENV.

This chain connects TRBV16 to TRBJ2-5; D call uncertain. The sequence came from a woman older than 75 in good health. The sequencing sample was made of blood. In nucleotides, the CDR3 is TGTGCCAGCAGCCAATACGAGCCTTACAATGAGCGGTACTTC. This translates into CASSQYEPYNERYF.